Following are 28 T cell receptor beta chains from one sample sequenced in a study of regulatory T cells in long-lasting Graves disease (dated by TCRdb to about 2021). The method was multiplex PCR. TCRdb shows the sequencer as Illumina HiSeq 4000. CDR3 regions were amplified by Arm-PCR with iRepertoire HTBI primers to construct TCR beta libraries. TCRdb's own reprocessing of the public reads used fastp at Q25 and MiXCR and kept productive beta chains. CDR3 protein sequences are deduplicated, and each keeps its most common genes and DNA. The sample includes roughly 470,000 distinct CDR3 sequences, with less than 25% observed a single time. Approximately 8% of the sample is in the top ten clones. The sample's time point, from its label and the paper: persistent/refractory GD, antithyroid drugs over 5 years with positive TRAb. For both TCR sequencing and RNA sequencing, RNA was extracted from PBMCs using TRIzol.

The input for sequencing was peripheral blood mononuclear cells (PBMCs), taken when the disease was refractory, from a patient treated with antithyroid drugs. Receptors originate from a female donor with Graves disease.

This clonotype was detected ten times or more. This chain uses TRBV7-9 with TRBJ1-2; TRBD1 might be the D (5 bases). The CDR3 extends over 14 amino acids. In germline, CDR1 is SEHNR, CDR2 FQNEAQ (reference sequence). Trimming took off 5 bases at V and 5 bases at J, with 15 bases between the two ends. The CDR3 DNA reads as TGTGCCAGCAGCCCGCCGGCGGGGCTTTATGGCTACACCTTC. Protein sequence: CASSPPAGLYGYTF.

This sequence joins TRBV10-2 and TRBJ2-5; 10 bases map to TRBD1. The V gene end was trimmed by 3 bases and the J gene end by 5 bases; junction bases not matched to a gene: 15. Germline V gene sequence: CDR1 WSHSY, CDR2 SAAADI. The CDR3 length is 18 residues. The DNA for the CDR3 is TGCGCCAGCAGTGACTGGGGGACAGGGGTTCGGTACAGCGAGACCCAGTACTTC. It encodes CASSDWGTGVRYSETQYF.

This CDR3 reads CASSKAGELFF. The CDR3 DNA sequence: TGCGCCAGCTCTAAGGCCGGGGAGCTGTTTTTT. The V and J genes are TRBV10-2 and TRBJ2-2; no reliable D call. The germline V gene encodes CDR1 WSHSY and CDR2 SAAADI. V lost 8 bases, J lost 6 bases, and 7 bases lay in between. The CDR3 spans 11 residues.

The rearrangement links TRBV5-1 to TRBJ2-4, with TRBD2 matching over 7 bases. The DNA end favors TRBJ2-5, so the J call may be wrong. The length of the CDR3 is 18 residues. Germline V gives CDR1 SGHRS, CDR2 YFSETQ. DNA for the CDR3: TGCGCCAGCAGCTTGGCCGCGAGCGGGACCGAGTTGAGCGAGACCCAGTACTTC. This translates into CASSLAASGTELSETQYF.

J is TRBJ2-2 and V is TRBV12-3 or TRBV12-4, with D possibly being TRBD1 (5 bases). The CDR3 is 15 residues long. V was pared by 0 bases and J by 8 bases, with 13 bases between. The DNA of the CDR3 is TGTGCCAGCAGTTTAGCGCTCGGCCAGGGAGGGGAGCTGTTTTTT. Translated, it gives CASSLALGQGGELFF.

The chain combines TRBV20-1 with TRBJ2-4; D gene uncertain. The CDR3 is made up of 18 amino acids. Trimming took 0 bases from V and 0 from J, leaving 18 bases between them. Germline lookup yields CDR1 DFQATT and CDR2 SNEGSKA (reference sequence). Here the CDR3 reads CSARDDPRFNLAKNIQYF. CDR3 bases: TGCAGTGCTAGAGATGACCCTCGGTTTAATCTAGCCAAAAACATTCAGTACTTC.

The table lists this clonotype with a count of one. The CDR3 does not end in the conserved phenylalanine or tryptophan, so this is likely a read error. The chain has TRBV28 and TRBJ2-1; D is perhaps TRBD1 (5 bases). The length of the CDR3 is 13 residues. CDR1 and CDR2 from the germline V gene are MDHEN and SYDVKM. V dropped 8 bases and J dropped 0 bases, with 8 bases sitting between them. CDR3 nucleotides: TGTGCCAGCGGGGCCTCCTCCTACAATGAGCAGTTCTCC. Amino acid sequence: CASGASSYNEQFS.

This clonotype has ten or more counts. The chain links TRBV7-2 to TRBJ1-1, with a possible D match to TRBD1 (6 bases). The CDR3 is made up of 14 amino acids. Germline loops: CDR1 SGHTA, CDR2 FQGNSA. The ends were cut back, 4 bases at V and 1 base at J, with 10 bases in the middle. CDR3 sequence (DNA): TGTGCCAGCAGCTACAGGACAGCGAACACTGAAGCTTTCTTT. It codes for CASSYRTANTEAFF.

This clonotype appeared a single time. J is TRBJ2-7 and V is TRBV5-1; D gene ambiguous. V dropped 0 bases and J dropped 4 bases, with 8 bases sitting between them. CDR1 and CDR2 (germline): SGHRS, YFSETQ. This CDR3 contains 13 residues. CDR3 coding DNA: TGCGCCAGCAGCTTGGAGAGCGATTACGAGCAGTACTTC. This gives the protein CASSLESDYEQYF.

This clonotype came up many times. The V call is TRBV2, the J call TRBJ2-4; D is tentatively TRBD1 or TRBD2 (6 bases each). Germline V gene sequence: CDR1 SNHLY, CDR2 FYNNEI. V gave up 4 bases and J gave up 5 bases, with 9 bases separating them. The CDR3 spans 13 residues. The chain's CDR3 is CASSVGGENIQYF. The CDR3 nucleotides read TGTGCCAGCAGTGTGGGGGGCGAAAACATTCAGTACTTC.

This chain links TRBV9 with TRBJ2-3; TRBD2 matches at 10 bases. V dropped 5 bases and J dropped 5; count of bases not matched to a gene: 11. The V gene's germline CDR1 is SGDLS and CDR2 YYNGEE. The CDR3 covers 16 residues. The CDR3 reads CASSEPRAGGGDTQYF. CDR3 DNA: TGTGCCAGCAGTGAGCCCCGAGCGGGGGGGGGAGATACGCAGTATTTT.

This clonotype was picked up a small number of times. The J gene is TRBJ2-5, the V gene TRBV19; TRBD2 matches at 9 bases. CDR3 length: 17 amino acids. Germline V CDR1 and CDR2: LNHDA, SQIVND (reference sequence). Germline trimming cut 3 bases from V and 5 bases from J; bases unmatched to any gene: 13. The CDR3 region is CASSIQIGGRAVETQYF. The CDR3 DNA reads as TGTGCCAGTAGTATTCAAATCGGCGGGAGGGCCGTGGAGACCCAGTACTTC.

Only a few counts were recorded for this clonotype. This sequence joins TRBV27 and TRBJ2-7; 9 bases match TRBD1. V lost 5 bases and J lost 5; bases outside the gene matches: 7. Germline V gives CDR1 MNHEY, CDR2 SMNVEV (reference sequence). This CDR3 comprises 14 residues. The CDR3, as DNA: TGTGCCAGCAGTCCCCTGACAGGGGGGGACGAGCAGTACTTC. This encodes CASSPLTGGDEQYF.

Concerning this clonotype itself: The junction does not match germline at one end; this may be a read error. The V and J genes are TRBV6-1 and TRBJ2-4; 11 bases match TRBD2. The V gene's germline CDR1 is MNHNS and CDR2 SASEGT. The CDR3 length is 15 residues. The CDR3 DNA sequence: TGTGCCAGCCGGAAGCAACTAGCGGGAGACCCTATTCGGTTCTTC. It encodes CASRKQLAGDPIRFF.

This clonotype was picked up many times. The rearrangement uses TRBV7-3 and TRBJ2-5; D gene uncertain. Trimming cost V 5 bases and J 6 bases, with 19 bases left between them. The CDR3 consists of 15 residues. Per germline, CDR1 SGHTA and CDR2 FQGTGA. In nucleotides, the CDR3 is TGTGCCAGCAGCCCTGACGGTGGAAGACGAAAGACCCAGTACTTC. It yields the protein CASSPDGGRRKTQYF.

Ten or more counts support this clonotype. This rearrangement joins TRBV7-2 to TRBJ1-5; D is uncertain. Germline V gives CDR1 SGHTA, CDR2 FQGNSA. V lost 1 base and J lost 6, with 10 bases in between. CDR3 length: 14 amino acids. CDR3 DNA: TGTGCCAGCAGCTTAGGAGGTGGAGCTCAGCCCCAGCATTTT. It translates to CASSLGGGAQPQHF.

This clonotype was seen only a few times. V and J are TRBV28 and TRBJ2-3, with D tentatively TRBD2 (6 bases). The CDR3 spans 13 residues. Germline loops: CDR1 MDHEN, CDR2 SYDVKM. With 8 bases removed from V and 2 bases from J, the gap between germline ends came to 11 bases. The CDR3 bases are TGTGCCAGCGACGGGGGAAACACAGATACGCAGTATTTT. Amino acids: CASDGGNTDTQYF.

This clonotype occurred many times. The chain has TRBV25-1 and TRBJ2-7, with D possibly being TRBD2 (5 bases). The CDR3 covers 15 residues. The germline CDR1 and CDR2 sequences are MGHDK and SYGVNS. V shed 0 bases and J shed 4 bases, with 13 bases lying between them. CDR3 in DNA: TGTGCCAGCAGTGAATATGGCGGTCGGGGTTACGAGCAGTACTTC. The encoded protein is CASSEYGGRGYEQYF.

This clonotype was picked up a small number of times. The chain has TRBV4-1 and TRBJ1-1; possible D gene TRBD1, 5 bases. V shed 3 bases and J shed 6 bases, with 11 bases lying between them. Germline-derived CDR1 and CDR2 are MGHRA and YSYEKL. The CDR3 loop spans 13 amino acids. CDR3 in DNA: TGCGCCAGCAGCCACCAGGGATACGCTGAAGCTTTCTTT. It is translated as CASSHQGYAEAFF.

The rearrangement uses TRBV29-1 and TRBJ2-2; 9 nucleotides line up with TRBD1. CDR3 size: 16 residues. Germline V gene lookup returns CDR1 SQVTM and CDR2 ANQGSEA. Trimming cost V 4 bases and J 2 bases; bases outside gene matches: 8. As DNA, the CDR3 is TGCAGCGTTGGATTCCCGGGACAGGGAAACACCGGGGAGCTGTTTTTT. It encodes CSVGFPGQGNTGELFF.

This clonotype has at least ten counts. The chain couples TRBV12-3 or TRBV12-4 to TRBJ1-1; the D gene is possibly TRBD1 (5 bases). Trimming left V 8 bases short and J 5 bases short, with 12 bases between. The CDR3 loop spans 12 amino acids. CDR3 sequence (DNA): TGTGCCAGCGGCTCGGGGGGGACTGAAGCTTTCTTT. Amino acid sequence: CASGSGGTEAFF.

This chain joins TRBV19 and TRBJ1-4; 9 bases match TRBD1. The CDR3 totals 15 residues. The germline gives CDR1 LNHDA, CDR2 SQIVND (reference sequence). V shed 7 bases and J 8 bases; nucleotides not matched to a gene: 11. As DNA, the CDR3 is TGTGCCAGTATTAACTTGGGACAGGGAGGCGAAAAACTGTTTTTT. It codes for CASINLGQGGEKLFF. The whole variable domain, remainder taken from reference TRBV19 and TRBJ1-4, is DGGITQSPKYLFRKEGQNVTLSCEQNLNHDAMYWYRQDPGQGLRLIYYSQIVNDFQKGDIAEGYSVSREKKESFPLTVTSAQKNPTAFYLCASINLGQGGEKLFFGSGTQLSVL.

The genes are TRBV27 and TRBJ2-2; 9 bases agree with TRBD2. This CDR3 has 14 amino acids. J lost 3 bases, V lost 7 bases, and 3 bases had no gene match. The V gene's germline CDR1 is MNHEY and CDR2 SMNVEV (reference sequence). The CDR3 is CASMASGDTGELFF. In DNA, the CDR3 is TGTGCCAGCATGGCTAGCGGGGACACCGGGGAGCTGTTTTTT.

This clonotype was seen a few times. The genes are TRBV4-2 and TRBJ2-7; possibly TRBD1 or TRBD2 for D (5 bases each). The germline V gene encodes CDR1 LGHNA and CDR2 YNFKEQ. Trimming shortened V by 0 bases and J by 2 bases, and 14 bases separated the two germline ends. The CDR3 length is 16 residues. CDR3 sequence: CASSQEAGSGTYEQYF. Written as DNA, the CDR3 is TGTGCCAGCAGCCAAGAGGCAGGGAGCGGCACCTACGAGCAGTACTTC.

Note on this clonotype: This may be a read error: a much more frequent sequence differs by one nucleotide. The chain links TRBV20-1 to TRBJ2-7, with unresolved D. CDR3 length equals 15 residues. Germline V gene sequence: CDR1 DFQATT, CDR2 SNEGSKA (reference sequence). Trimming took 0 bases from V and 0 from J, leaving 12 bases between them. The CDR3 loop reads CSARDQDLNSYEQYF. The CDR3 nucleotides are TGCAGTGCTAGAGATCAGGACCTCAACTCCTACGAGCAGTACTTC.

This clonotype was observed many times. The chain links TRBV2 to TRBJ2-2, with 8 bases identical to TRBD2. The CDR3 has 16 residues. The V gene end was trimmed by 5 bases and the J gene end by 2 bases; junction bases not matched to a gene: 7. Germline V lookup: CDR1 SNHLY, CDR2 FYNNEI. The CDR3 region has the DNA TGTGCCAGCAGTCTGCGGGAGGCACCTAACACCGGGGAGCTGTTTTTT. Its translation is CASSLREAPNTGELFF.

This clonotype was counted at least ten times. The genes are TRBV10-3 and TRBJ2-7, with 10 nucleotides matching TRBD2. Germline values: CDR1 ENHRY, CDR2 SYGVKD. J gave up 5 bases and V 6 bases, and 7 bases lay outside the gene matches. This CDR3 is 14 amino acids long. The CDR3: CAIREASGSHEQYF. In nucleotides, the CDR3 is TGTGCCATCAGGGAGGCTAGCGGGAGTCACGAGCAGTACTTC.

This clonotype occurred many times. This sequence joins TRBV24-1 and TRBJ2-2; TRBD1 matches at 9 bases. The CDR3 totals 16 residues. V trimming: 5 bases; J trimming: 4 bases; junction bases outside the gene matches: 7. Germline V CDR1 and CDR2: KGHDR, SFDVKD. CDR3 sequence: CATSGWDRASTGELFF. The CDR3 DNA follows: TGTGCCACCAGTGGTTGGGACAGGGCGAGCACCGGGGAGCTGTTTTTT.